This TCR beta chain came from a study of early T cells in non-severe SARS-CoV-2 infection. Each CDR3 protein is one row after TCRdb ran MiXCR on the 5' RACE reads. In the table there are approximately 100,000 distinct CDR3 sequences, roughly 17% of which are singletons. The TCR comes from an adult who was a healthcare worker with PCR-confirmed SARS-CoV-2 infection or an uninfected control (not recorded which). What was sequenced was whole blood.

The CDR3 reads CASSFGTGIGYEQYF. CDR3 sequence (DNA): TGTGCCAGCAGCTTTGGGACAGGGATTGGCTACGAGCAGTACTTC. This chain uses TRBV5-6 with TRBJ2-7; 9 bases are shared with TRBD1. In germline, CDR1 is SGHDT, CDR2 YYEEEE. This CDR3 spans 15 amino acids. Unmatched junction bases numbered 6, after V lost 2 bases and J lost 3 bases. Full variable domain (remainder filled in from reference TRBV5-6 and TRBJ2-7): DAGVTQSPTHLIKTRGQQVTLRCSPKSGHDTVSWYQQALGQGPQFIFQYYEEEERQRGNFPDRFSGHQFPNYSSELNVNALLLGDSALYLCASSFGTGIGYEQYFGPGTRLTVT.